Listed here are 7 T cell receptor beta chains from one sample, sequenced in a study of cytomegalovirus exposure and HLA in healthy donors. A multiplex PCR was run with 60 Vbeta primers and 13 Jbeta primers. Data came from immunoSEQ multiplex PCR; TCRdb stores just in-frame clones and leaves some out. The table records about 160,000 clones, 80% of them present only once. The specimen sequenced was PBMCs. These receptors all come from a man aged 18-30 years in good health and CMV-seropositive.

The CDR3 DNA reads as TGTGCTAGTGGTTTGGGGGGACAGGGGATCTTCCAAGAGACCCAGTACTTC. Its translation: CASGLGGQGIFQETQYF. The rearrangement uses TRBV12-5 and TRBJ2-5, with TRBD1 matching over 10 bases. Germline loops: CDR1 LGHNT, CDR2 FRNRAP. CDR3 length: 17 residues. Unmatched junction bases numbered 6, after V lost 1 base and J lost 1 base. Drawing the rest from reference TRBV12-5 and TRBJ2-5, the complete variable domain is DARVTQTPRHKVTEMGQEVTMRCQPILGHNTVFWYRQTMMQGLELLAYFRNRAPLDDSGMPKDRFSAEMPDATLATLKIQPSEPRDSAVYFCASGLGGQGIFQETQYFGPGTRLLVL.

The chain is built from TRBV4-3 and TRBJ1-1; D is unresolved. The CDR3 has 14 amino acids. From germline, CDR1 is LGHNA and CDR2 YSLEER. V lost 4 bases and J lost 4, with 13 bases in between. The CDR3 reads CASSLNGVGTEAFF. In DNA, the CDR3 is TGCGCCAGCAGCCTCAATGGAGTGGGCACTGAAGCTTTCTTT.

The chain is built from TRBV19 and TRBJ1-2, with no clear D. The germline V gene has CDR1 LNHDA and CDR2 SQIVND (reference sequence). This CDR3 contains 13 residues. V gave up 5 bases and J gave up 8 bases, with 15 bases separating them. The CDR3 is CASSPMYGEGYTF. CDR3 nucleotides: TGTGCCAGTAGTCCTATGTACGGGGAAGGCTACACCTTC.

The chain combines TRBV4-3 with TRBJ2-7; D is possibly TRBD2 (6 bases). In germline, CDR1 is LGHNA, CDR2 YSLEER. Between the trimmed V and J ends, which lost 3 bases and 0 bases, there was a span of 6 bases. The CDR3 is made up of 13 amino acids. CDR3 sequence reads: CASSHGSSYEQYF. The DNA of the CDR3 is TGCGCCAGCAGCCACGGGAGCTCCTACGAGCAGTACTTC.

This chain joins TRBV6-1 and TRBJ2-7, with 10 bases fitting TRBD1. CDR3 size: 15 residues. Trimming removed 6 bases from V and 0 bases from J; junction bases left unmatched: 5. CDR1 and CDR2 from the germline V gene are MNHNS and SASEGT. The CDR3 loop is CASRTGTGVSYEQYF. Written as DNA, the CDR3 is TGTGCCAGCAGGACCGGGACAGGGGTCTCCTACGAGCAGTACTTC.

This clone showed up just a few times. The chain uses TRBV7-6 and TRBJ2-2, with 10 bases matching TRBD2. V was pared by 0 bases and J by 3 bases, with 4 bases of the junction left unmatched. CDR1 and CDR2 (germline): SGHVS, FNYEAQ. This CDR3 spans 17 amino acids. This CDR3 is CASSLASGGTDTGELFF. DNA of the CDR3: TGTGCCAGCAGCTTAGCTAGCGGGGGGACAGACACCGGGGAGCTGTTTTTT.

J is TRBJ1-5 and V is TRBV5-1; D gene unclear. V shed 0 bases and J shed 4 bases, with 8 bases lying between them. This CDR3 region has 14 residues. The germline V gene has CDR1 SGHRS and CDR2 YFSETQ. CDR3 protein: CASSLDSGNQPQHF. In DNA form, the CDR3 reads TGCGCCAGCAGCTTGGATTCGGGAAATCAGCCCCAGCATTTT.